One TCR beta chain is described in this entry. The antigen is not known. A sample-barcoded 5' primer and a J-beta primer mix were used in a second PCR of roughly 7 to 11 cycles. TCRdb reprocessed the 5' RACE reads via MiXCR and lists one record per CDR3 protein. The table records nearly 800,000 distinct CDR3 sequences, approximately 53% of them present only once. This record comes from a study of blood T cells in healthy people across ages. General study findings and limits: Naive CD4+ cell counts and diversity both ran higher in long-lived than in aged donors. A roughly linear age-dependent decrease characterized TCR beta diversity per million T cells.

The length of the CDR3 is 13 residues. Trimming left V 3 bases short and J 4 bases short, with 6 bases between. The TCR sequence derives from a middle-aged man in good health. This rearrangement joins TRBV12-3 or TRBV12-4 to TRBJ2-2; D gene ambiguous. Material: blood. CDR3 sequence reads: CASSFSLTGELFF. The CDR3, as DNA: TGTGCCAGCAGTTTCTCCCTCACCGGGGAGCTGTTTTTT.